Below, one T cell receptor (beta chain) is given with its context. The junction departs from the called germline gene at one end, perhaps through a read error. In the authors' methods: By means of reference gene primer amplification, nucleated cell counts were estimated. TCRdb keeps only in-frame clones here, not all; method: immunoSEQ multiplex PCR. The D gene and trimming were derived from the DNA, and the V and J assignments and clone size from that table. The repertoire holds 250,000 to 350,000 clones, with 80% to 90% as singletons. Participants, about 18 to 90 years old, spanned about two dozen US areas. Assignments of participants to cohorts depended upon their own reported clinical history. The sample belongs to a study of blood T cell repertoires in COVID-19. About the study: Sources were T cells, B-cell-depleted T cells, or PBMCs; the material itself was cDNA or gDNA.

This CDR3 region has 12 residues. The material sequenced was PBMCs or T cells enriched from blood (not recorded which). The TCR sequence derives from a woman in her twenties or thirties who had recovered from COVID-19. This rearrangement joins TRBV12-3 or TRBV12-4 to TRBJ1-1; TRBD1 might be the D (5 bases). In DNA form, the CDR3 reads TGTGCCAGCAGTTTCTCCCGGGCCTCAGGGCAATTT. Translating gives CASSFSRASGQF.